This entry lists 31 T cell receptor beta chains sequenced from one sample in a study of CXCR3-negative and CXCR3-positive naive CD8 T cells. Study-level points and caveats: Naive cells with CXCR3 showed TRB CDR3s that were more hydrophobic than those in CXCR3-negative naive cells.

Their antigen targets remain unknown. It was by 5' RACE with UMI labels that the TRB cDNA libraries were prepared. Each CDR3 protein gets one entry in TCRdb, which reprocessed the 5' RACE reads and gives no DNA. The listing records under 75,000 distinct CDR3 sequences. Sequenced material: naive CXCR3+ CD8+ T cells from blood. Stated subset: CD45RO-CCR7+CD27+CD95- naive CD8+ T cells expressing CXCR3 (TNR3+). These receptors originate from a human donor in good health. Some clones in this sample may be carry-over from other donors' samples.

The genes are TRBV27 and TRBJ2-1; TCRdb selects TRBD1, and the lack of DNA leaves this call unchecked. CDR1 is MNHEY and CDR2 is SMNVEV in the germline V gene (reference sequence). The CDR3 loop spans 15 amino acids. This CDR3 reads CASSLTGAEFNEQFF.

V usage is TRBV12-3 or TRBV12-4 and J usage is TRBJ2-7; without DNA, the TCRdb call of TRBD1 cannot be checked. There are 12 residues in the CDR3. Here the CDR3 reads CASRGGAYEQYF.

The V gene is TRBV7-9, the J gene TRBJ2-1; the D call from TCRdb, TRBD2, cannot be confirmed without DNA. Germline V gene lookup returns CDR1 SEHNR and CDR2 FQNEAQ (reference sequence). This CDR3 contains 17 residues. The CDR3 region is CASSPPKPGLAGFEQFF.

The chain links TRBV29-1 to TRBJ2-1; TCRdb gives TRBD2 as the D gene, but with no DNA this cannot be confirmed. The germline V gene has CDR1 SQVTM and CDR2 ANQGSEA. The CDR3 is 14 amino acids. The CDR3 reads CSVGGALSYNEQFF.

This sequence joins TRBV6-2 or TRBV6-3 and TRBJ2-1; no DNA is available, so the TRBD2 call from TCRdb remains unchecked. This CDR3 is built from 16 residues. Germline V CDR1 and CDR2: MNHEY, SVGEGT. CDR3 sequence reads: CASLNAGTSVKNEQFF.

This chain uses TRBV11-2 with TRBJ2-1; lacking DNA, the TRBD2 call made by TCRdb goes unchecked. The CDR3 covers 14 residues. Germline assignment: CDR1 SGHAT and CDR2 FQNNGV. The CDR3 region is CASTLWAGEDEQFF.

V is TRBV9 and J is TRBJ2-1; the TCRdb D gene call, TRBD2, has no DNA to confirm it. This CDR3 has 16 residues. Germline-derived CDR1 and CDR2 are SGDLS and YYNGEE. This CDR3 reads CASSGTGTSSYNEQFF. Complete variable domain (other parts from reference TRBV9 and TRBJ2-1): DSGVTQTPKHLITATGQRVTLRCSPRSGDLSVYWYQQSLDQGLQFLIQYYNGEERAKGNILERFSAQQFPDLHSELNLSSLELGDSALYFCASSGTGTSSYNEQFFGPGTRLTVL.

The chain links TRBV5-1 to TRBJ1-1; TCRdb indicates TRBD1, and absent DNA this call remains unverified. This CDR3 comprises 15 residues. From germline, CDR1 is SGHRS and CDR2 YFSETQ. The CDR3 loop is CATSEWGASNTEAFF.

The CDR3 spells CASSFFGPNTEAFF. The chain is built from TRBV27 and TRBJ1-1. This CDR3 is 14 amino acids long. CDR1 and CDR2 from the germline V gene are MNHEY and SMNVEV (reference sequence).

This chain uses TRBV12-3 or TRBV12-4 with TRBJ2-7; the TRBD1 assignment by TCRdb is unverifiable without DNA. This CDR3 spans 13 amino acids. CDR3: CASRDRENYEQYF.

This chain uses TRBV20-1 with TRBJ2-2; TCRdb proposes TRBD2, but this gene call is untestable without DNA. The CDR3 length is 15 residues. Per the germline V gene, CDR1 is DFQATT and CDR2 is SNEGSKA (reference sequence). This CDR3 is CSAPVAGGYTGELFF.

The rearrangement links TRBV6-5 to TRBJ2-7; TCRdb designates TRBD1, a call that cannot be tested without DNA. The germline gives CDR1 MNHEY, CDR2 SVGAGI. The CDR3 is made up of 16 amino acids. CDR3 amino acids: CASSYPGGTGIYEQYF.

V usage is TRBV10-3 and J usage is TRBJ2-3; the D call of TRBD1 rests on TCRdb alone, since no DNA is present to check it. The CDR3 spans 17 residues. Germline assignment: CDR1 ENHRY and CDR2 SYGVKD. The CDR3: CAISESRAPDQTDTQYF.

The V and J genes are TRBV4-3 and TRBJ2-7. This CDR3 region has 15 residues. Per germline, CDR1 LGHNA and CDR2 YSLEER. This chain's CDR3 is CASSQASGSAYEQYF.

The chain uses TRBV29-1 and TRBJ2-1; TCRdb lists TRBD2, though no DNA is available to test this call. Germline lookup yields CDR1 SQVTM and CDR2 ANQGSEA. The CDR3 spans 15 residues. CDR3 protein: CSVDSGVREDYEQFF.

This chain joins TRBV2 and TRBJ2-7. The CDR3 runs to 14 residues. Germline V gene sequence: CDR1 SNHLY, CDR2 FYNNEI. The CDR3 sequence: CASSELGFPYEQYF. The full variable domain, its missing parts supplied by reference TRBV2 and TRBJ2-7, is EPEVTQTPSHQVTQMGQEVILRCVPISNHLYFYWYRQILGQKVEFLVSFYNNEISEKSEIFDDQFSVERPDGSNFTLKIRSTKLEDSAMYFCASSELGFPYEQYFGPGTRLTVT.

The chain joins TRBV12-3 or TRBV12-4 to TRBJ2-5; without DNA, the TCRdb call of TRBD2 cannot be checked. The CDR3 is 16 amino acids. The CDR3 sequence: CASSSLAGGQQETQYF.

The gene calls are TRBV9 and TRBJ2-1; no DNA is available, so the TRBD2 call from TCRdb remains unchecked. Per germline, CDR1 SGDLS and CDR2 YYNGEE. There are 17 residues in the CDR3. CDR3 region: CASSVEVGRGGDNEQFF.

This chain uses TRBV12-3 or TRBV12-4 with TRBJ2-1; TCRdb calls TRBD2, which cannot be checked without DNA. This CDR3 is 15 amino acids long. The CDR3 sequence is CASSASGSLFEEQFF.

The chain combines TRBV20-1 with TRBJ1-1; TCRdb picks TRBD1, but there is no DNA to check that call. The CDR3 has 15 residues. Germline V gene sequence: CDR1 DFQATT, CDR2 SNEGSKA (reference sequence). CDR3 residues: CSATGGGIMNTEAFF.

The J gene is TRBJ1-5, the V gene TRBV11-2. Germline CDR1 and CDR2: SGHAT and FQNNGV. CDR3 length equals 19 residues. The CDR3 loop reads CASSLGGGGEVPSNQPQHF.

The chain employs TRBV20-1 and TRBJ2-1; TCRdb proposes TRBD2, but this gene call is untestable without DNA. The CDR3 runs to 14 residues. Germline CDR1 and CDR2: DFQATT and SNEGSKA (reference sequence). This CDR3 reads CSASSGSSYNEQFF.

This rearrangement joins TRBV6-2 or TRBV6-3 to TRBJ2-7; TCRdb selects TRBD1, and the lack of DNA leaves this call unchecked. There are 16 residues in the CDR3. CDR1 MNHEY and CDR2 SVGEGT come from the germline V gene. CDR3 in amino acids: CASSYTRTAPGYEQYF.

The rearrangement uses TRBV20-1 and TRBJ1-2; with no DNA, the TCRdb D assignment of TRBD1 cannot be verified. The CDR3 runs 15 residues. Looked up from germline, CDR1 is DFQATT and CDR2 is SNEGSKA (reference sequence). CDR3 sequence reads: CSAYIWDPTLYGYTF.

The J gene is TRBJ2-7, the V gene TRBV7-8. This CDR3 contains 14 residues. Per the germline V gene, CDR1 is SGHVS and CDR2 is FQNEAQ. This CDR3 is CASSLAGDSYEQYF.

The CDR3 is CASSRSSYNSPLHF. V and J are TRBV11-2 and TRBJ1-6. The germline V gene encodes CDR1 SGHAT and CDR2 FQNNGV. The CDR3 consists of 14 residues. Full variable domain (outside the CDR3, taken from reference TRBV11-2 and TRBJ1-6): EAGVAQSPRYKIIEKRQSVAFWCNPISGHATLYWYQQILGQGPKLLIQFQNNGVVDDSQLPKDRFSAERLKGVDSTLKIQPAKLEDSAVYLCASSRSSYNSPLHFGNGTRLTVT.

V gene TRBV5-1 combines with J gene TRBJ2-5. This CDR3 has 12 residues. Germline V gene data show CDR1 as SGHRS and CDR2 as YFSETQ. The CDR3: CASSSYQETQYF.

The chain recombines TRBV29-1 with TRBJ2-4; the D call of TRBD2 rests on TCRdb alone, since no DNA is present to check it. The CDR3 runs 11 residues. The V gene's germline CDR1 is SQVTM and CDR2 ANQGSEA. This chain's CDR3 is CSVRGNDIQYF.

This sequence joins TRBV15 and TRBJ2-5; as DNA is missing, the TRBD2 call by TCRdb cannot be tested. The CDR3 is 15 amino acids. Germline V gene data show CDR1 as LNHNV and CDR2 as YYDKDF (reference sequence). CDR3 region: CATSRDDAGEETQYF. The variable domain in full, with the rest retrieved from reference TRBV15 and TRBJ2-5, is DAMVIQNPRYQVTQFGKPVTLSCSQTLNHNVMYWYQQKSSQAPKLLFHYYDKDFNNEADTPDNFQSRRPNTSFCFLDIRSPGLGDTAMYLCATSRDDAGEETQYFGPGTRLLVL.

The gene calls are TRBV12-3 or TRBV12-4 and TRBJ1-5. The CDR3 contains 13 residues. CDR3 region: CASSLVRGQPQHF.

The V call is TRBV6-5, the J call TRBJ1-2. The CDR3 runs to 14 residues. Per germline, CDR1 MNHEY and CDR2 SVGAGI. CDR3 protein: CASSYSKGYYGYTF.